This T cell receptor (beta chain) was recovered during a study of metastatic and nonmetastatic thyroid tumors. Study as a whole: Repertoires were compared across blood and tumor or nodule tissue from malignant and benign thyroid patients.

This clone was seen repeatedly, ten times or more. Germline CDR1 reads SGHNT; CDR2 reads YYREEE (reference sequence). The CDR3 has 13 residues. Trimming shortened V by 2 bases and J by 5 bases, and 11 bases separated the two germline ends. Thyroid surgery was preceded by no treatment in any patient. From the PCR reads, TCRdb re-called clones with MiXCR. The data show fewer than 40,000 clones, roughly 25% seen once. The sample comprised blood. The chain has TRBV5-4 and TRBJ2-7; D possibly corresponds to TRBD2 (7 bases). The TCR comes from a female donor with papillary thyroid cancer or a benign thyroid nodule (not recorded which). Some clones in this sample may be carry-over from other donors' samples. CDR3 protein: CASSFKGGDEQYF. The CDR3 bases are TGTGCCAGCAGCTTCAAAGGGGGGGACGAGCAGTACTTC.